These T cell receptor beta chains were read from a single sample in a study of Ad26.COV2.S vaccination and SARS-CoV-2 variants. The table came from immunoSEQ multiplex PCR; TCRdb's copy has only in-frame clones and leaves some out. Of about 680,000 clones in the sample, more than 80% were seen once. The material was peripheral blood, obtained in a trial of Ad26.COV2.S vaccine versus placebo. These TCRs come from a person between 18 and 65 years old who received the Ad26.COV2.S COVID-19 vaccine or a placebo. The CDR3 runs from the conserved cysteine through the conserved F or W. The order of the fields is clone size, V gene, D gene, J gene, CDR3 DNA, CDR3 protein. The D gene is left open where the match is weak. Part of the rows lack a size; the others show once, few, many or a class for expanded clones.

.	TRBV7-6	TRBD2	TRBJ2-7	TGTGCCAGCAGCTTAATAGCGGGAGACTACGAGCAGTACTTC	CASSLIAGDYEQYF
few	TRBV12-3/TRBV12-4	.	TRBJ1-5	TGTGCCAGCAGTTTAGGAGGGCCCCAGCATTTT	CASSLGGPQHF
.	TRBV7-9	TRBD2	TRBJ2-1	TGTGCCAGCAGCTTAGGCGGGGGGGCCAAGAATGAGCAGTTCTTC	CASSLGGGAKNEQFF
.	TRBV27	.	TRBJ1-1	TGTGCCAGCAGTATCCGGACGGGGAACACTGAAGCTTTCTTT	CASSIRTGNTEAFF
few	TRBV11-3	.	TRBJ1-5	TGTGCCAGCAGCTTAGAGAGCAGACATCAGCCCCAGCATTTT	CASSLESRHQPQHF
.	TRBV4-2	.	TRBJ1-1	TGTGCCAGCAGCCCTGAGGGGTCTGGGAGTCCAAGTTCTGAAGCTTTCTTT	CASSPEGSGSPSSEAFF
.	TRBV5-8	.	TRBJ2-5	TGTGCCAGCAGCTTGGGGGGCCAAGAGACCCAGTACTTC	CASSLGGQETQYF
.	TRBV6-5	.	TRBJ1-1	TGTGCCAGCAGTTACTCAGGGGATCGCACTGAAGCTTTCTTT	CASSYSGDRTEAFF
once	TRBV3-1/TRBV3-2	.	TRBJ2-2	TGTGCCAGCAGCCCCCCAGTCGCCGGGGAGCTGTTTTTT	CASSPPVAGELFF
.	TRBV19	TRBD1	TRBJ2-5	TGTGCCAGTAGTATAGCCTCGGACAGGACCCAAGAGACCCAGTACTTC	CASSIASDRTQETQYF
.	TRBV7-9	.	TRBJ1-1	TGTGCCAGCAGGCCCAGGGGCCTGAACACTGAAGCTTTCTTT	CASRPRGLNTEAFF
.	TRBV7-8	.	TRBJ2-3	TGTGCCAGCAGCTTAGCGGGGTGGGGGTCAGATACGCAGTATTTT	CASSLAGWGSDTQYF
.	TRBV19	TRBD2	TRBJ2-7	TGTGCCAGTAGCGCCCTTGGGGCGGGAGAGCAACACGAGCAGTACTTC	CASSALGAGEQHEQYF
.	TRBV6-5	.	TRBJ2-3	TGTGCCAGCAGTTACTCTGGGCCTTCCGGTACGCAGTATTTT	CASSYSGPSGTQYF
.	TRBV10-3	.	TRBJ1-5	TGTGCCATAAAGGGACTGGAAAATCAGCCCCAGCATTTT	CAIKGLENQPQHF
.	TRBV19	.	TRBJ1-6	TGTGCCAGTAGTAGCGGGTATAATTCACCCCTCCACTTT	CASSSGYNSPLHF
.	TRBV9	TRBD2	TRBJ2-4	TGTGCCAGCAGCGCCACCGGGACTAGCGGTCCAGGACGGAACATTCAGTACTTC	CASSATGTSGPGRNIQYF
once	TRBV20-1	.	TRBJ1-2	TGCAGTGCTAGTCGGGGCAGAACGACGGCTAACTATGGCTACACCTTC	CSASRGRTTANYGYTF
few	TRBV30	.	TRBJ1-2	TGTGCCTGGAGTGGAGGTAACTATGGCTACACCTTC	CAWSGGNYGYTF
.	TRBV7-2	.	TRBJ1-3	TGTGCCAGCAGCTTATTAGGCTCTGGAAACACCATATATTTT	CASSLLGSGNTIYF
.	TRBV6-5	TRBD1	TRBJ2-7	TGTGCCAGCAGTTCGACAGGGGGCCAAGGTTACGAGCAGTACTTC	CASSSTGGQGYEQYF
.	TRBV7-9	.	TRBJ1-5	TGTGCCAGCAGCTCCGGACAGATCAATCAGCCCCAGCATTTT	CASSSGQINQPQHF
.	TRBV7-9	TRBD2	TRBJ2-1	TGTGCCAGCAGCTTAGTGGGACTAGCCTACAATGAGCAGTTCTTC	CASSLVGLAYNEQFF
.	TRBV27	.	TRBJ2-7	TGTGCCAGCAGTTTCCGGGATCCCTACGAGCAGTACTTC	CASSFRDPYEQYF
.	TRBV19	TRBD2	TRBJ2-1	TGTGCCAGTGGAGGACTAGCGGGGGGAGATGAGCAGTTCTTC	CASGGLAGGDEQFF
.	TRBV9	TRBD1	TRBJ2-2	TGTGCCAGCAGCTTCGGGACAGCAAACACCGGGGAGCTGTTTTTT	CASSFGTANTGELFF
.	TRBV6-6	.	TRBJ1-5	TGTGCCAGCAGTTACTCGGGGAAAGGCAATCAGCCCCAGCATTTT	CASSYSGKGNQPQHF
.	TRBV5-1	TRBD1	TRBJ1-2	TGCGCCAGCAGCCCTGGCCAGGGGGCCTATGGCTACACCTTC	CASSPGQGAYGYTF
.	TRBV4-2	TRBD1	TRBJ1-1	TGTGCCAGCAGCCAAGAAACAGGGGGCCGTGGAGGCACTGAAGCTTTCTTT	CASSQETGGRGGTEAFF
once	TRBV2	.	TRBJ1-6	TGTGCCAGCAGTGCGGGGGGCTATTCACCCCTCCACTTT	CASSAGGYSPLHF
.	TRBV12-3/TRBV12-4	.	TRBJ2-7	TGTGCCAGCAGGATCGGGGGCGGCTACGAGCAGTACTTC	CASRIGGGYEQYF
once	TRBV15	.	TRBJ2-3	TGTGCCACCAGCAGAGATGGGGGCCTCACAGATACGCAGTATTTT	CATSRDGGLTDTQYF
once	TRBV9	.	TRBJ1-1	TGTGCCAGCAGCGTAGAGGCAGGGCAGAACACTGAAGCTTTCTTT	CASSVEAGQNTEAFF
.	TRBV30	.	TRBJ1-4	TGTGCCTGGAGTACTGACGGCGGCGGGGTTGAAAAACTGTTTTTT	CAWSTDGGGVEKLFF
.	TRBV18	TRBD1	TRBJ1-2	TGTGCCAGCTCACCAGCCGGGGAGGGGGCCTATGGCTACACCTTC	CASSPAGEGAYGYTF
.	TRBV7-2	TRBD1	TRBJ1-3	TGTGCCAGCAGCTTACGACAGGGCGAAGGAGGAAACACCATATATTTT	CASSLRQGEGGNTIYF
.	TRBV6-4	TRBD1	TRBJ2-2	TGTGCCAGCAGTGATGGACAGGGGAACACCGGGGAGCTGTTTTTT	CASSDGQGNTGELFF
.	TRBV3-1/TRBV3-2	.	TRBJ1-2	TGTGCCAGCAGCCAACCAGGAGACTATGGCTACACCTTC	CASSQPGDYGYTF